This T cell receptor (beta chain) appears in the sequencing data of a study of blood T cell repertoires in COVID-19. Study context: COVID-19 samples collected from the United States, Italy and Spain covered acute and convalescent phases.

Authors' data handling: Amplification of reference gene primers provided the estimated nucleated cell counts. Measured with immunoSEQ multiplex PCR; TCRdb has only the in-frame clones, and not every one. D and trimming come from the DNA, and the V and J calls and clone size come from that table. The repertoire includes 150,000 or so clones, roughly 76% of them detected once, and approximately 8.4% sits in the top ten. The CDR3 length is 17 residues. After removal of 10 bases from V and 5 bases from J, the junction contained 12 bases not matched to a gene. Germline CDR1 is ENHRY and CDR2 is SYGVKD. Sequencing used peripheral blood. This TCR derives from a human donor with acute or convalescent COVID-19. The donor label of this sample is uncertain. The chain combines TRBV10-3 with TRBJ2-1; 15 bases fit TRBD2. The CDR3 sequence: CASAGTSGGPPHNEQFF. The CDR3 coding sequence is TGTGCCAGCGCCGGGACTAGCGGGGGGCCCCCTCACAATGAGCAGTTCTTC.